These T cell receptor beta chains were read from a single sample in a study of T-cell memory formation after mild COVID-19. TCRdb recomputed calls from the 5' RACE reads with MiXCR, one row per CDR3 protein. The data contain 270,000 or so distinct CDR3 sequences, over 15% of them singletons. The material sequenced was PBMCs or a T cell subset sorted from them (not recorded which). The receptors here all came from a man aged 18 to 30 who had mild COVID-19 (a few samples of this study predate the infection). Cell type and time point are not known. Each CDR3 is given with its conserved first and last residue. The D gene is left open where the match is weak. Not every row has a clone size; where given, it reads once, few, many or a size class.

>TRBD1|TRBV29-1|TRBJ2-1|few
CSVYTGTGRSYNEQFF
TGCAGCGTCTATACCGGGACAGGGCGCTCCTACAATGAGCAGTTCTTC
>TRBD2|TRBV6-5|TRBJ2-1|-
CASSWLAGSNNEQFF
TGTGCCAGCAGTTGGTTAGCGGGGAGTAACAATGAGCAGTTCTTC
>TRBD1|TRBV10-3|TRBJ1-1|few
CAISQRQGTTFF
TGTGCCATCAGTCAAAGACAGGGGACGACTTTCTTT
>-|TRBV6-2/TRBV6-3|TRBJ2-4|few
CASSYSYGNIQYF
TGTGCCAGCAGTTACTCCTATGGAAACATTCAGTACTTC
>-|TRBV5-4|TRBJ2-2|-
CASSLAVATGELFF
TGTGCCAGCAGCTTGGCGGTGGCCACCGGGGAGCTGTTTTTT
>TRBD2|TRBV5-1|TRBJ2-5|many
CASSLEDSGGGETQYF
TGCGCCAGCAGCTTGGAGGATAGCGGGGGAGGAGAGACCCAGTACTTC
>TRBD2|TRBV7-9|TRBJ2-5|-
CASSFWPSGSQETQYF
TGTGCCAGCAGCTTTTGGCCCAGCGGGAGTCAAGAGACCCAGTACTTC
>TRBD2|TRBV6-2/TRBV6-3|TRBJ2-5|few
CASSSHTGLAGLQETQYF
TGTGCCAGCAGTTCTCACACGGGACTAGCGGGTCTCCAAGAGACCCAGTACTTC
>TRBD1|TRBV12-3/TRBV12-4|TRBJ1-6|-
CASSYDRANSPLHF
TGTGCCAGCAGTTACGACAGGGCTAACTCACCCCTCCACTTT
>-|TRBV4-1|TRBJ1-2|-
CASSQPNIYGYTF
TGCGCCAGCAGCCAACCAAATATCTATGGCTACACCTTC
>-|TRBV20-1|TRBJ1-1|few
CSAKIVGLSNTEAFF
TGCAGTGCTAAAATAGTAGGGCTTTCAAACACTGAAGCTTTCTTT
>TRBD2|TRBV20-1|TRBJ2-7|-
CSAPTSDEQYF
TGCAGTGCTCCCACTAGCGACGAGCAGTACTTC
>-|TRBV6-2/TRBV6-3|TRBJ1-1|once
CASSFPFGRRNTEAFF
TGTGCCAGCAGTTTCCCCTTCGGACGGCGGAACACTGAAGCTTTCTTT
>TRBD1|TRBV7-9|TRBJ1-6|-
CASSLGAGGSNSPLHF
TGTGCCAGCAGCTTAGGTGCAGGGGGTAGTAATTCACCCCTCCACTTT
>TRBD2|TRBV4-3|TRBJ2-1|-
CASSQEMGTSAYNEQFF
TGCGCCAGCAGCCAAGAGATGGGGACTAGCGCGTACAATGAGCAGTTCTTC
>TRBD1|TRBV4-1|TRBJ1-4|few
CASSQADRAATNEKLFF
TGCGCCAGCAGCCAGGCTGACAGGGCCGCAACTAATGAAAAACTGTTTTTT
>-|TRBV24-1|TRBJ1-5|-
CATSGPTGNNQPQHF
TGTGCCACCAGTGGCCCCACAGGGAACAATCAGCCCCAGCATTTT
>TRBD2|TRBV7-2|TRBJ2-5|-
CASSLDSGGPETQYF
TGTGCCAGCAGCTTAGATAGCGGGGGCCCGGAGACCCAGTACTTC
>-|TRBV7-7|TRBJ2-7|few
CASSYGQTYEQYF
TGTGCCAGCAGCTACGGACAGACCTACGAGCAGTACTTC
>-|TRBV4-1|TRBJ1-1|few
CASGRSGGNTEAFF
TGCGCCAGCGGCAGAAGCGGGGGGAACACTGAAGCTTTCTTT